The clone carrying this TCR beta chain showed up many times. TCRdb reprocessed the 5' RACE reads via MiXCR and lists one record per CDR3 protein. In the table there are approximately 220,000 distinct CDR3 sequences, about 7.5% of which are singletons. V was clipped by 2 bases and J by 2 bases, with 7 bases between them. There are 15 residues in the CDR3. This sample is drawn from a study of identical twins. The sample was also linked to a second study, of yellow fever vaccine responses in identical twins.

The source of this sequence is a woman in her late teens or twenties in good health. The chain carries TRBV12-3 or TRBV12-4 and TRBJ2-6; a weak D match, TRBD2 (6 bases). Sequenced input: memory (CD45RO+) T cells sorted from blood. The CDR3 protein is CASSLRGTGANVLTF. The CDR3 DNA follows: TGTGCCAGCAGTTTACGGGGGACTGGGGCCAACGTCCTGACTTTC.